This T cell receptor (beta chain) was identified during a study of regulatory T cells in long-lasting Graves disease. Study conclusions and caveats: Relative to newly diagnosed Graves' patients, persistent ones had lower TCR diversity. Under persistent disease, TRBV28, TRBJ1-2 and TRBJ2-5 were used preferentially. Researchers examined only peripheral blood and not thyroid tissue.

The time point here: persistent/refractory GD, antithyroid drugs over 5 years with positive TRAb. Extracted RNA from PBMCs served as the source of the TCR library. It was American Thyroid Association guidelines that determined Graves' disease diagnosis. With regard to this clonotype: Its antigen is unknown.

Library construction for TCR beta used iRepertoire HTBI primers and Arm-PCR of CDR3 regions. MiXCR, run by TCRdb on the multiplex PCR reads, gives a single entry per CDR3 protein. The data show 400,000 to 500,000 distinct CDR3 sequences, around a fifth seen once. CDR1 and CDR2 from the germline V gene are SQVTM and ANQGSEA. The V end lost 3 bases, the J end lost 2 bases, and 14 bases lay between the germline ends. The CDR3 runs 14 residues. The receptor's source is a female donor with Graves disease. Sequencing used peripheral blood mononuclear cells (PBMCs), obtained when the disease was refractory, from a patient treated with antithyroid drugs. J is TRBJ2-7 and V is TRBV29-1, with unresolved D. In DNA form, the CDR3 reads TGCAGCGTTGAGTTTCCCGAAGGCCCCTACGAGCAGTACTTC. Translation gives CSVEFPEGPYEQYF.